One and the same sample provided the 17 T cell receptor beta chains below, sequenced in a study of blood T cell repertoires in COVID-19. Sequencing was performed with immunoSEQ multiplex PCR; in TCRdb, only in-frame clones are kept and a portion is missing. The sample yields around 200,000 clones, approximately 86% seen once. The specimen sequenced was PBMCs or T cells enriched from blood (not recorded which). The receptors here all came from a woman aged 30 to 39 who had been exposed to COVID-19.

The chain has TRBV27 and TRBJ1-6; D remains ambiguous. This CDR3 has 17 amino acids. CDR1 is MNHEY and CDR2 is SMNVEV in the germline V gene (reference sequence). V lost 0 bases to trimming and J lost 10 bases, with 19 bases between them. The CDR3 sequence is CASSLSISGRRRSPLHF. The CDR3 DNA sequence: TGTGCCAGCAGTTTATCGATAAGCGGGCGCCGGCGATCACCCCTCCACTTT.

The table lists this clone with a count of one. The chain recombines TRBV5-1 with TRBJ1-1, with D possibly being TRBD1 (6 bases). The CDR3 runs to 14 residues. Trimming shortened V by 4 bases and J by 1 base, and 11 bases separated the two germline ends. The germline V gene encodes CDR1 SGHRS and CDR2 YFSETQ. The CDR3 coding sequence is TGCGCCAGCAGCCCCTCGGACAGGAACACTGAAGCTTTCTTT. This gives the protein CASSPSDRNTEAFF.

This clone turned up a few times. The CDR3: CASSSYLTGGSGDTQYF. Here the CDR3 DNA reads TGTGCCAGCAGCTCGTACCTGACAGGGGGCAGTGGAGATACGCAGTATTTT. This sequence joins TRBV11-2 and TRBJ2-3; TRBD1 matches 10 bases. Germline lookup yields CDR1 SGHAT and CDR2 FQNNGV. The CDR3 runs 17 residues. The ends lost 4 bases at V and 5 bases at J; junction bases unmatched: 12.

The chain uses TRBV27 and TRBJ2-7; D may be TRBD2 (6 bases). The V gene lost 4 bases and the J gene lost 6 bases, with 16 bases spanning the gap. The CDR3 is made up of 14 amino acids. Looked up from germline, CDR1 is MNHEY and CDR2 is SMNVEV (reference sequence). In DNA, the CDR3 is TGTGCCAGCAGTTGGTTGGCCCCCGGGGGCGAGCAGTACTTC. Its protein is CASSWLAPGGEQYF.

The V gene is TRBV2, the J gene TRBJ1-6; no clear D gene. The CDR3 is 16 residues long. Germline lookup yields CDR1 SNHLY and CDR2 FYNNEI. V shed 4 bases and J shed 4 bases, with 14 bases lying between them. CDR3: CASSGEGQGYNSPLHF. CDR3 bases: TGTGCCAGCAGTGGGGAGGGCCAAGGGTATAATTCACCCCTCCACTTT.

Only one count was recorded for this clone. This chain joins TRBV2 and TRBJ2-2; weak D call: TRBD2 (5 bases). Looked up from germline, CDR1 is SNHLY and CDR2 is FYNNEI. This CDR3 has 13 amino acids. Trimming left V 2 bases short and J 9 bases short, with 10 bases between. The CDR3 is CASSELGSRELFF. The CDR3 bases are TGTGCCAGCAGTGAATTGGGGAGCCGGGAGCTGTTTTTT.

V and J are TRBV21-1 and TRBJ2-7; TRBD1 is the table's D call, not checked against the DNA. TRBV21-1 has pseudogene status. The CDR3 loop spans 15 amino acids. The DNA of the CDR3 is TGTGCCAGCAGCAAAGGGAGAGACAGGCCTTGCGAGCAGTACTTC. It yields the protein CASSKGRDRPCEQYF.

The chain uses TRBV6-5 and TRBJ2-7, with D unclear. From germline, CDR1 is MNHEY and CDR2 SVGAGI. The length of the CDR3 is 13 residues. With 5 bases removed from V and 4 bases from J, the gap between germline ends came to 12 bases. The CDR3 is CASSPGDLYEQYF. In DNA, the CDR3 is TGTGCCAGCAGTCCCGGAGATCTTTACGAGCAGTACTTC.

The chain uses TRBV24-1 and TRBJ2-3; 7 nucleotides align to TRBD2. The V segment lost 4 bases and the J segment 3 bases; nucleotides outside the gene matches: 12. This CDR3 has 17 amino acids. Germline values: CDR1 KGHDR, CDR2 SFDVKD. CDR3 sequence (DNA): TGTGCCACCAGTGAATCGAGACCTGGAGCGGGGACAGATACGCAGTATTTT. This gives the protein CATSESRPGAGTDTQYF.

This clone was seen a handful of times. This chain links TRBV6-6 with TRBJ1-2; no definite D call. This CDR3 region has 11 residues. V lost 10 bases to trimming and J lost 2 bases, with 8 bases between them. Germline CDR1 and CDR2: MNHNY and SVGAGI (reference sequence). DNA for the CDR3: TGTGCCACGGAGGCCAACTATGGCTACACCTTC. Translated: CATEANYGYTF.

The chain couples TRBV28 to TRBJ1-2; D possibly corresponds to TRBD1 (5 bases). Germline CDR1 reads MDHEN; CDR2 reads SYDVKM. The CDR3 loop spans 14 amino acids. Trimming stripped 6 bases from V and 5 bases from J, with 16 bases between. The chain's CDR3 is CASRPNGGPYGYTF. CDR3 sequence (DNA): TGTGCCAGCAGACCTAACGGGGGACCTTATGGCTACACCTTC.

The chain couples TRBV12-3 or TRBV12-4 to TRBJ2-2, with D maybe TRBD2 (6 bases). The CDR3 totals 13 residues. V was trimmed by 7 bases and J by 6 bases, leaving 12 bases between them. The CDR3 coding sequence is TGTGCCAGCACCAGTGGAGGGGCCGGGGAGCTGTTTTTT. Encoded protein: CASTSGGAGELFF.

The genes are TRBV5-1 and TRBJ1-1; 9 bases map to TRBD1. The CDR3 spans 16 residues. Per the germline V gene, CDR1 is SGHRS and CDR2 is YFSETQ. V lost 1 base, J lost 1 base, and 5 bases stayed unmatched. The CDR3 reads CASSLTQTGGNTEAFF. CDR3 nucleotides: TGCGCCAGCAGCTTGACCCAGACAGGGGGGAACACTGAAGCTTTCTTT.

The chain couples TRBV18 to TRBJ1-4; D uncertain. The CDR3 runs 15 residues. Germline V lookup: CDR1 KGHSH, CDR2 LQKENI. V lost 1 base and J 5 bases, leaving 11 bases between the germline ends. CDR3 sequence (DNA): TGTGCCAGCTCACCACTGGGAGGATTAAATGAAAAACTGTTTTTT. This encodes CASSPLGGLNEKLFF.

J is TRBJ2-5 and V is TRBV2; tentative D call: TRBD1 (6 bases). Per germline, CDR1 SNHLY and CDR2 FYNNEI. The CDR3 runs to 13 residues. Trimming cost V 4 bases and J 4 bases, with 10 bases left between them. The CDR3 spells CASSVKGGETQYF. CDR3 coding DNA: TGTGCCAGCAGTGTTAAAGGGGGAGAGACCCAGTACTTC. The variable domain in full, completed from reference TRBV2 and TRBJ2-5, reads EPEVTQTPSHQVTQMGQEVILRCVPISNHLYFYWYRQILGQKVEFLVSFYNNEISEKSEIFDDQFSVERPDGSNFTLKIRSTKLEDSAMYFCASSVKGGETQYFGPGTRLLVL.

This clone was observed a single time. The V gene is TRBV7-2, the J gene TRBJ1-2; D is unresolved. The V end was cut by 7 bases, the J end by 2 bases, with 11 bases between. Looked up from germline, CDR1 is SGHTA and CDR2 is FQGNSA. The CDR3 is 13 residues long. The CDR3: CASTGRENYGYTF. In nucleotides, the CDR3 is TGTGCCAGCACCGGTCGGGAAAACTATGGCTACACCTTC.

This chain links TRBV2 with TRBJ1-5; D remains ambiguous. The CDR3 is made up of 16 amino acids. V lost 0 bases and J lost 1, with 10 bases in between. Germline CDR1 is SNHLY and CDR2 is FYNNEI. CDR3 nucleotides: TGTGCCAGCAGTGAAGCAGGAGGAGAAAGCAATCAGCCCCAGCATTTT. The encoded protein is CASSEAGGESNQPQHF.